This TCR beta chain was found in a study of human T cells and chemical hapten exposure. This clonotype was recorded a few times. J was trimmed by 5 bases and V by 3 bases; bases with no gene match: 5. Germline CDR1 is MDHEN and CDR2 is SYDVKM. The CDR3 covers 16 residues. The time point here: patch test 1, 2 weeks after DPC sensitization. Treatment given: therapeutic diphenylcyclopropenone sensitization with weekly scalp DPC. Via MiXCR, TCRdb re-called the RACE reads, giving one row per CDR3 protein. The sample has roughly 190,000 distinct CDR3 sequences; under 25% are singletons. This receptor was taken from a woman in her forties or fifties with alopecia areata. Some clones in this sample may be carry-over from other donors' samples. This chain joins TRBV28 and TRBJ2-2; TRBD1 matches at 11 bases. The specimen was whole blood, collected in connection with sensitization to the hapten diphenylcyclopropenone (DPC). This CDR3 is CASSFLGTGGTGELFF. CDR3 coding DNA: TGTGCCAGCAGTTTCCTCGGGACAGGGGGAACCGGGGAGCTGTTTTTT.